This TCR beta chain was sequenced during a study of cytomegalovirus exposure and HLA in healthy donors. In the study overall: Earlier sequencing of 150 million to 200 million T cells yielded approximately 100 million unique TCR beta sequences.

Trimming pared 4 bases from V and 1 base from J, leaving 6 bases between. This CDR3 spans 14 amino acids. The germline CDR1 and CDR2 sequences are SGHRS and YFSETQ. This clone has only one observation. Use of 60 Vbeta and 13 Jbeta primers characterized the PCR. The assay was immunoSEQ multiplex PCR, and TCRdb's table has in-frame clones only and misses some. Among over 130,000 clones, about 60% were seen once, and the ten largest hold roughly 6.4%. Sequenced material: PBMCs. The sequence derives from a woman aged 55-70 years in good health and CMV-seropositive. The chain joins TRBV5-1 to TRBJ2-6; D gene unclear. The CDR3 spells CASSAVSGANVLTF. In nucleotides, the CDR3 is TGCGCCAGCAGCGCAGTTTCTGGGGCCAACGTCCTGACTTTC.